A single sample gave rise to the 24 T cell receptor beta chains below, sequenced in a study of blood T cell repertoires in COVID-19. Sequencing used immunoSEQ multiplex PCR; TCRdb keeps in-frame clones, though not all of them. The data show 150,000 or so clones, approximately 84% seen once. The sequencing input was peripheral blood. These receptors were collected from a human donor in a cohort sampled during active COVID-19.

J is TRBJ2-5 and V is TRBV5-4; 14 bases line up with TRBD2. Per germline, CDR1 SGHNT and CDR2 YYREEE (reference sequence). The CDR3 is 17 residues long. Losses at the gene ends were 4 bases for V and 5 bases for J; bases not matched to a gene: 10. The CDR3: CASSGRTSGRRLETQYF. The DNA for the CDR3 is TGTGCCAGCAGCGGACGGACTAGCGGGAGGAGACTGGAGACCCAGTACTTC.

This chain uses TRBV6-5 with TRBJ1-1; D is perhaps TRBD1 (5 bases). Germline V lookup: CDR1 MNHEY, CDR2 SVGAGI. The CDR3 is made up of 14 amino acids. V shed 2 bases and J shed 1 base, with 8 bases lying between them. The chain's CDR3 is CASSYPGGNTEAFF. The DNA for the CDR3 is TGTGCCAGCAGTTACCCGGGGGGGAACACTGAAGCTTTCTTT.

The chain recombines TRBV5-4 with TRBJ2-5; 8 bases agree with TRBD2. CDR3 length equals 16 residues. The V gene's germline CDR1 is SGHNT and CDR2 YYREEE (reference sequence). The trim removed 3 bases at V and 2 bases at J, leaving 9 bases unmatched. CDR3: CASSSPLGGGQETQYF. The CDR3 nucleotides read TGTGCCAGCAGCTCCCCGCTCGGGGGGGGACAAGAGACCCAGTACTTC.

The rearrangement uses TRBV5-4 and TRBJ1-2, with 8 bases matching TRBD1. Germline CDR1 and CDR2: SGHNT and YYREEE (reference sequence). The CDR3 is 14 amino acids. V was clipped by 4 bases and J by 7 bases; unmatched bases: 9. The CDR3 is CASSTSGTGAGYTF. The CDR3 DNA sequence: TGTGCCAGCAGCACAAGCGGGACAGGTGCTGGCTACACCTTC.

The genes are TRBV19 and TRBJ2-2, with D possibly matching TRBD1 (5 bases). V was cut by 5 bases and J by 8 bases, with 15 bases left in between. CDR1 and CDR2 (germline): LNHDA, SQIVND (reference sequence). The CDR3 spans 14 residues. The DNA of the CDR3 is TGTGCCAGTAGTGCCAGGGATCGGTGGGGGGAGCTGTTTTTT. Amino acids: CASSARDRWGELFF.

This chain uses TRBV19 with TRBJ1-2; D not certain. The V gene lost 6 bases and the J gene lost 4 bases, with 12 bases spanning the gap. From germline, CDR1 is LNHDA and CDR2 SQIVND (reference sequence). The CDR3 sequence is 13 residues long. CDR3 DNA: TGTGCCAGTAGCCTTGGGAGGGTCTATGGCTACACCTTC. Protein sequence: CASSLGRVYGYTF.

This sequence joins TRBV3-1 (or the pseudogene TRBV3-2) and TRBJ1-3; possible D gene TRBD1, 6 bases. The V gene lost 7 bases and the J gene lost 4 bases, with 17 bases spanning the gap. Germline CDR1 and CDR2: LGHDT and YNNKEL (reference sequence). The CDR3 loop spans 15 amino acids. The CDR3 sequence: CASTSIRGRGNTIYF. The CDR3 DNA reads TGTGCCAGCACCTCCATCAGGGGAAGGGGAAACACCATATATTTT.

This chain connects TRBV7-9 to TRBJ1-6; D gene unclear. The germline V and J ends were trimmed by 5 bases and 2 bases, with 16 bases remaining between them. Germline V gene sequence: CDR1 SEHNR, CDR2 FQNEAQ (reference sequence). CDR3 length: 17 amino acids. CDR3: CASSLSQGGTYNSPLHF. The CDR3 DNA reads as TGTGCCAGCAGCCTTTCTCAAGGCGGGACCTATAATTCACCCCTCCACTTT.

The chain carries TRBV7-8 and TRBJ2-7; D call uncertain. Trimming removed 5 bases at V and 4 bases at J, with 9 bases between. CDR3 length: 12 residues. CDR1 is SGHVS, CDR2 FQNEAQ, per germline. CDR3 sequence: CASSPIRYEQYF. For the CDR3, the DNA is TGTGCCAGCAGCCCAATCCGGTACGAGCAGTACTTC.

CDR3 amino acids: CASSQEGPARSYNEQFF. The CDR3 DNA sequence: TGTGCCAGCAGCCAAGAGGGTCCAGCGAGATCTTACAATGAGCAGTTCTTC. The chain links TRBV3-1 (or the pseudogene TRBV3-2) to TRBJ2-1, with D unclear. Germline V gives CDR1 LGHDT, CDR2 YNNKEL (reference sequence). Trimming took off 0 bases at V and 4 bases at J, with 16 bases between the two ends. The CDR3 is 17 residues long.

The chain employs TRBV11-2 and TRBJ2-1; D is uncertain. CDR1 SGHAT and CDR2 FQNNGV come from the germline V gene. This CDR3 contains 13 residues. Trimming stripped 5 bases from V and 4 bases from J, with 9 bases between. CDR3 residues: CASSPPKYNEQFF. Here the CDR3 DNA reads TGTGCCAGCAGCCCCCCTAAGTACAATGAGCAGTTCTTC.

CDR3 DNA: TGTGCCAGCTCTGACAGGGCAAATGAAGCTTTCTTT. Protein sequence: CASSDRANEAFF. This rearrangement joins TRBV3-1 (or the pseudogene TRBV3-2) to TRBJ1-1, with 7 nucleotides matching TRBD1. Unmatched junction bases numbered 7, after V lost 8 bases and J lost 7 bases. The germline V gene encodes CDR1 LGHDT and CDR2 YNNKEL (reference sequence). This CDR3 has 12 amino acids.

The V gene is TRBV11-3, the J gene TRBJ2-1; TRBD1 matches at 9 bases. The CDR3 totals 15 residues. Germline V gene sequence: CDR1 SGHNT, CDR2 YENEEA. Unmatched junction bases numbered 2, after V lost 3 bases and J lost 2 bases. In nucleotides, the CDR3 is TGTGCCAGCAGCTTCAGGACAGGGGCCTACAATGAGCAGTTCTTC. Amino acid sequence: CASSFRTGAYNEQFF. The full variable domain, its missing parts supplied by reference TRBV11-3 and TRBJ2-1, is EAGVVQSPRYKIIEKKQPVAFWCNPISGHNTLYWYLQNLGQGPELLIRYENEEAVDDSQLPKDRFSAERLKGVDSTLKIQPAELGDSAVYLCASSFRTGAYNEQFFGPGTRLTVL.

The gene calls are TRBV5-5 and TRBJ1-1; possible D gene TRBD1, 6 bases. There are 13 residues in the CDR3. Trimming took off 3 bases at V and 6 bases at J, with 12 bases between the two ends. Germline assignment: CDR1 SGHKS and CDR2 YYEKEE (reference sequence). CDR3 region: CASSSFEGAEAFF. The CDR3 bases are TGTGCCAGCAGCTCGTTCGAGGGGGCTGAAGCTTTCTTT.

This chain connects TRBV5-1 to TRBJ1-6, with D possibly matching TRBD1 (5 bases). The CDR3 length is 14 residues. The V and J ends lost 0 bases and 6 bases respectively, with 7 bases between them. Germline V gene lookup returns CDR1 SGHRS and CDR2 YFSETQ. CDR3 in amino acids: CASSLDQGNSPLHF. CDR3 sequence (DNA): TGCGCCAGCAGCTTGGATCAGGGTAATTCACCCCTCCACTTT.

The chain employs TRBV5-4 and TRBJ2-5, with D hard to call. V lost 0 bases and J lost 0, with 6 bases in between. Germline V gene lookup returns CDR1 SGHNT and CDR2 YYREEE (reference sequence). The CDR3 runs to 14 residues. CDR3 coding DNA: TGTGCCAGCAGCTTGGACAGCTACCAAGAGACCCAGTACTTC. Translating it yields CASSLDSYQETQYF.

The chain recombines TRBV28 with TRBJ1-2, with D possibly being TRBD1 (6 bases). This CDR3 has 11 amino acids. The germline gives CDR1 MDHEN, CDR2 SYDVKM. Between the trimmed V and J ends, which lost 8 bases and 8 bases, there was a span of 12 bases. CDR3 sequence reads: CASGRGEGYTF. The CDR3 nucleotides read TGTGCCAGCGGCAGGGGCGAGGGCTACACCTTC.

V gene TRBV9 combines with J gene TRBJ1-4; no clear D gene. V lost 0 bases and J lost 11, with 14 bases in between. This CDR3 comprises 14 residues. Germline V lookup: CDR1 SGDLS, CDR2 YYNGEE. CDR3 sequence (DNA): TGTGCCAGCAGCGTAGGCGTTTCGGGTAGTAAACTGTTTTTT. Its translation: CASSVGVSGSKLFF.

V usage is TRBV6-5 and J usage is TRBJ1-1, with a tentative D call TRBD1 (5 bases). The CDR3 loop spans 13 amino acids. V was cut by 6 bases and J by 2 bases, with 10 bases left in between. In germline, CDR1 is MNHEY, CDR2 SVGAGI. The CDR3 bases are TGTGCCAGCAGGATTACAGGAAACACTGAAGCTTTCTTT. Translated: CASRITGNTEAFF.

The rearrangement joins TRBV5-1 to TRBJ1-1, with 7 positions matching TRBD1. In germline, CDR1 is SGHRS, CDR2 YFSETQ. V lost 4 bases to trimming and J lost 1 base; unmatched junction nucleotides: 7. The CDR3 has 15 amino acids. The CDR3 here is CASSRAQGGNTEAFF. The CDR3 coding sequence is TGCGCCAGCAGCAGGGCTCAGGGGGGGAACACTGAAGCTTTCTTT.

The rearrangement joins TRBV20-1 to TRBJ1-1; perhaps TRBD1 as D (6 bases). V was shortened by 0 bases and J by 11 bases, with 10 bases between the two germline ends. The V gene's germline CDR1 is DFQATT and CDR2 SNEGSKA (reference sequence). This CDR3 has 11 residues. The CDR3 DNA follows: TGCAGTGCTAGAGACGAGGGGGGGGCTTTCTTT. Translated: CSARDEGGAFF.

The chain carries TRBV18 and TRBJ2-6; TRBD2 is a possible D gene (5 bases). The germline gives CDR1 KGHSH, CDR2 LQKENI. This CDR3 region has 18 residues. V was pared by 1 base and J by 0 bases, with 13 bases between. In DNA form, the CDR3 reads TGTGCCAGCTCACCACAGGAGGTAACCTACTCTGGGGCCAACGTCCTGACTTTC. This gives the protein CASSPQEVTYSGANVLTF.

The J gene is TRBJ1-1, the V gene TRBV11-3; perhaps TRBD1 as D (5 bases). CDR3 length: 15 residues. V shed 5 bases and J shed 5 bases, with 18 bases lying between them. Germline V CDR1 and CDR2: SGHNT, YENEEA. CDR3 coding DNA: TGTGCCAGCAGCCTCTTATGGGAAGGGGCGACTGAAGCTTTCTTT. Translated: CASSLLWEGATEAFF.

CDR3 protein: CASTGEVNTEAFF. In DNA form, the CDR3 reads TGCGCCAGCACGGGGGAGGTGAACACTGAAGCTTTCTTT. V is TRBV5-1 and J is TRBJ1-1; D is possibly TRBD1 (5 bases). V was cut by 6 bases and J by 0 bases, with 9 bases left in between. Germline loops: CDR1 SGHRS, CDR2 YFSETQ. The CDR3 has 13 amino acids.